A selection of T cell receptor beta chains follows, all from one sample in a study of T cells after posttransplantation cyclophosphamide. TCRdb's copy holds only in-frame clones and misses some; the assay was immunoSEQ multiplex PCR. This repertoire holds under 50,000 clones, and none appear only once. The sample taken for sequencing was PBMCs. These receptors all come from a man between 40 and 49 years old in good health, CMV-negative, and a related stem cell transplant donor. CDR3s include the opening cysteine and the closing phenylalanine or tryptophan. D genes are given only for firm matches. Clone sizes are given selectively: once, few, many, or a class where the clone is expanded.

V: TRBV7-9; J: TRBJ2-7; D: TRBD1; size: many; CDR3: CASRGQGDEQYF; DNA: TGTGCCAGCAGAGGACAGGGCGACGAGCAGTACTTC
V: TRBV5-6; J: TRBJ2-7; D: NA; size: many; CDR3: CASSLYNCEQYF; DNA: TGTGCCAGCAGCTTGTATAACTGCGAGCAGTACTTC
V: TRBV18; J: TRBJ1-5; D: TRBD1; size: many; CDR3: CASSPRQGGNQPQHF; DNA: TGTGCCAGCTCACCGAGACAGGGTGGCAATCAGCCCCAGCATTTT
V: TRBV28; J: TRBJ1-5; D: NA; size: many; CDR3: CASAFAGGRRDQPQHF; DNA: TGTGCCAGCGCATTTGCCGGGGGGCGGAGGGATCAGCCCCAGCATTTT
V: TRBV5-6; J: TRBJ2-5; D: TRBD2; size: many; CDR3: CASSLAGRQETQYF; DNA: TGTGCCAGCAGCTTAGCGGGGCGCCAAGAGACCCAGTACTTC
V: TRBV30; J: TRBJ2-5; D: TRBD1; size: many; CDR3: CAWRGPRQGETQYF; DNA: TGTGCCTGGAGAGGTCCCCGACAGGGTGAGACCCAGTACTTC
V: TRBV7-9; J: TRBJ2-5; D: NA; size: many; CDR3: CASSLIRGGKETQYF; DNA: TGTGCCAGCAGCTTGATCCGGGGAGGCAAAGAGACCCAGTACTTC
V: TRBV14; J: TRBJ2-2; D: TRBD2; size: many; CDR3: CASSRQGFREGLTGELFF; DNA: TGTGCCAGCAGCCGCCAGGGATTCCGGGAGGGCCTTACCGGGGAGCTGTTTTTT
V: TRBV6-1; J: TRBJ2-7; D: NA; size: many; CDR3: CASTRTETYEQYF; DNA: TGTGCCAGCACAAGGACAGAGACATACGAGCAGTACTTC
V: TRBV19; J: TRBJ2-3; D: NA; size: many; CDR3: CASSMRVSPTDTQYF; DNA: TGTGCCAGTAGTATGAGGGTATCCCCCACAGATACGCAGTATTTT
V: TRBV29-1; J: TRBJ2-4; D: TRBD2; size: many; CDR3: CSDSPWGLAGEGENIQYF; DNA: TGCAGCGATTCCCCTTGGGGACTAGCGGGAGAAGGCGAAAACATTCAGTACTTC
V: TRBV27; J: TRBJ1-1; D: NA; size: many; CDR3: CASSFGTEAFF; DNA: TGTGCCAGCAGTTTCGGGACTGAAGCTTTCTTT
V: TRBV5-1; J: TRBJ2-1; D: TRBD1; size: many; CDR3: CASSWGQGNEQFF; DNA: TGCGCCAGCAGCTGGGGACAGGGGAATGAGCAGTTCTTC
V: TRBV6-5; J: TRBJ1-5; D: TRBD1; size: many; CDR3: CAGATGADTQHF; DNA: TGTGCCGGAGCTACAGGGGCCGATACCCAGCATTTT
V: TRBV4-1; J: TRBJ1-2; D: TRBD1; size: many; CDR3: CASSQDLRGRSYGYTF; DNA: TGCGCCAGCAGCCAAGATCTCAGGGGGCGCTCCTATGGCTACACCTTC
V: TRBV15; J: TRBJ2-1; D: NA; size: many; CDR3: CATSQVREYNEQFF; DNA: TGTGCCACCAGCCAAGTCCGGGAGTACAATGAGCAGTTCTTC
V: TRBV7-2; J: TRBJ1-1; D: NA; size: many; CDR3: CASSFRSGVGNTEAFF; DNA: TGTGCCAGCAGCTTTAGATCCGGGGTCGGGAACACTGAAGCTTTCTTT
V: TRBV7-2; J: TRBJ2-7; D: TRBD2; size: few; CDR3: CASSLAGGRRNEQYF; DNA: TGTGCCAGCAGCTTAGCGGGCGGGAGGAGGAACGAGCAGTACTTC
V: TRBV28; J: TRBJ2-3; D: NA; size: few; CDR3: CASSFSGPDTQYF; DNA: TGTGCCAGCAGTTTTAGCGGTCCAGATACGCAGTATTTT
V: TRBV6-6; J: TRBJ1-1; D: NA; size: many; CDR3: CASSYPVADRTEAFF; DNA: TGTGCCAGCAGTTACCCCGTCGCCGATCGGACTGAAGCTTTCTTT
V: TRBV5-1; J: TRBJ1-1; D: TRBD1; size: many; CDR3: CASSYDREPMAFF; DNA: TGCGCCAGCAGCTACGACAGGGAGCCCATGGCTTTCTTT
V: TRBV11-3; J: TRBJ2-1; D: NA; size: many; CDR3: CASSLLAYNEQFF; DNA: TGTGCCAGCAGCTTACTAGCGTACAATGAGCAGTTCTTC
V: TRBV18; J: TRBJ1-5; D: TRBD1; size: many; CDR3: CASSQDGTGGQPQHF; DNA: TGTGCCAGCTCACAGGACGGGACAGGGGGTCAGCCCCAGCATTTT
V: TRBV12-1; J: TRBJ2-1; D: NA; size: many; CDR3: CASRAGPPNEQFF; DNA: TGTGCCAGCAGGGCGGGGCCTCCCAATGAGCAGTTCTTC
V: TRBV18; J: TRBJ1-3; D: NA; size: many; CDR3: CASSVSTLSGNTIYF; DNA: TGTGCCAGCTCAGTCTCGACTCTCTCTGGAAACACCATATATTTT
V: TRBV28; J: TRBJ2-3; D: TRBD2; size: many; CDR3: CATTASGFSPDTQYF; DNA: TGTGCCACTACAGCTAGCGGATTCTCCCCAGATACGCAGTATTTT
V: TRBV21-1; J: TRBJ1-5; D: NA; size: many; CDR3: CASSKPISGQMYQPQHF; DNA: TGTGCCAGCAGCAAACCGATTTCGGGACAAATGTATCAGCCCCAGCATTTT
V: TRBV7-9; J: TRBJ2-7; D: TRBD2; size: many; CDR3: CASSPTSGIIYEQYF; DNA: TGTGCCAGCAGCCCCACTAGCGGGATTATCTACGAGCAGTACTTC
V: TRBV7-2; J: TRBJ1-1; D: NA; size: many; CDR3: CASSLAVGSNTEAFF; DNA: TGTGCCAGCAGCTTAGCTGTCGGGAGTAACACTGAAGCTTTCTTT
V: TRBV18; J: TRBJ2-7; D: NA; size: many; CDR3: CASSPGPNYEQYF; DNA: TGTGCCAGCTCACCAGGGCCGAATTACGAGCAGTACTTC
V: TRBV11-2; J: TRBJ2-3; D: NA; size: many; CDR3: CASSATGRTSTDTQYF; DNA: TGTGCCAGCAGCGCTACCGGGAGAACTAGCACAGATACGCAGTATTTT
V: TRBV10-3; J: TRBJ2-5; D: NA; size: many; CDR3: CAISGEGGETQYF; DNA: TGTGCCATCAGTGGAGAGGGAGGCGAGACCCAGTACTTC
V: TRBV7-6; J: TRBJ1-3; D: NA; size: many; CDR3: CASSWGGRARASVGNTIYF; DNA: TGTGCCAGCAGCTGGGGGGGAAGGGCGCGTGCTTCAGTTGGAAACACCATATATTTT
V: TRBV19; J: TRBJ2-4; D: NA; size: many; CDR3: CASSARGWRAKNIQYF; DNA: TGTGCCAGTAGTGCCAGGGGATGGAGGGCCAAAAACATTCAGTACTTC
V: TRBV27; J: TRBJ2-7; D: TRBD2; size: many; CDR3: CATGLGLGEQYF; DNA: TGTGCCACTGGACTAGGGTTGGGCGAGCAGTACTTC
V: TRBV27; J: TRBJ2-7; D: NA; size: NA; CDR3: CASSSPAFYHYEQYF; DNA: TGTGCCAGCAGTTCCCCGGCTTTCTACCACTACGAGCAGTACTTC